This T cell receptor beta chain was identified during a study of persistence of HIV-infected CD4 T cells. Deletions cut 3 bases from V and 2 bases from J, with 14 bases between. CDR1 and CDR2 (germline): MNHNS, SASEGT. This CDR3 is built from 15 residues. Concerning this clone itself: Its antigen is undetermined.

The stimulus was lysate of CMV-infected fibroblasts, around 11 ug/mL. Sorting selected CD4+ T cells upregulating both CD40 ligand and CD69. The immunoSEQ assay was version 4, run in survey mode. Data came from immunoSEQ multiplex PCR; TCRdb stores just in-frame clones and leaves some out. The data show several thousand clones, less than 70% seen once. V is TRBV6-1 and J is TRBJ2-7, with D unclear. The source was CD4+ T cells sorted from PBMCs after approximately 19-hour stimulation, collected from a patient who received antiretroviral therapy. The receptor was derived from an adult man with HIV who was CMV-seropositive. CDR3 sequence reads: CASSEPNMAAYEQYF. CDR3 in DNA: TGTGCCAGCAGTGAGCCAAATATGGCGGCCTACGAGCAGTACTTC.